One and the same sample provided the 22 T cell receptor beta chains below, sequenced in a study of T-cell memory formation after mild COVID-19. TCRdb redid the calling of the 5' RACE reads with MiXCR, one entry per CDR3 protein. The sample includes roughly 320,000 distinct CDR3 sequences, around 27% seen only once; the top ten take less than 15%. Sequenced sample: PBMCs or a T cell subset sorted from them (not recorded which). The receptors shown here come from an adult woman who had mild COVID-19 (a few samples of this study predate the infection). Cell type and time point are not known.

This clonotype showed up just a few times. The rearrangement joins TRBV27 to TRBJ1-2, with a possible D match to TRBD1 (6 bases). The germline V and J ends were trimmed by 1 base and 3 bases, with 6 bases remaining between them. The CDR3 totals 13 residues. Germline V gene sequence: CDR1 MNHEY, CDR2 SMNVEV (reference sequence). The CDR3 protein is CASSLYRDYGYTF. The CDR3 region has the DNA TGTGCCAGCAGTTTATACAGGGACTATGGCTACACCTTC.

This clonotype was observed a few times. This chain uses TRBV6-2 or TRBV6-3 with TRBJ2-1, with a tentative D call TRBD2 (7 bases). This CDR3 is 16 amino acids long. CDR1 MNHEY and CDR2 SVGEGT come from the germline V gene. Between the trimmed V and J ends, which lost 6 bases and 7 bases, there was a span of 22 bases. This CDR3 reads CASSLGGTIGGNEQFF. In nucleotides, the CDR3 is TGTGCCAGCAGCCTAGGGGGGACTATAGGCGGAAATGAGCAGTTCTTC.

The CDR3 nucleotides are TGTGCCAGCAGTTACTCTCCGGGACAGGCGAACACCGGGGAGCTGTTTTTT. Translated, it gives CASSYSPGQANTGELFF. V and J are TRBV6-5 and TRBJ2-2; 8 nucleotides match TRBD1. The germline V gene has CDR1 MNHEY and CDR2 SVGAGI. This CDR3 spans 17 amino acids. Germline trimming cut 0 bases from V and 0 bases from J; bases unmatched to any gene: 3.

The chain links TRBV2 to TRBJ2-2; 11 bases fit TRBD1. The junction had 10 bases not matched to a gene; V was cut back by 7 bases and J by 6 bases. CDR1 and CDR2 from the germline V gene are SNHLY and FYNNEI. The CDR3 has 16 residues. This CDR3 is CASILGQGVRAGELFF. CDR3 nucleotides: TGTGCCAGCATCCTGGGACAGGGGGTTCGAGCCGGGGAGCTGTTTTTT.

The J gene is TRBJ2-5, the V gene TRBV12-3 or TRBV12-4; 9 bases align to TRBD1. The CDR3 is 14 residues long. The junction had 12 bases not matched to a gene; V was cut back by 6 bases and J by 10 bases. In DNA, the CDR3 is TGTGCCAGCAGATCTACCGGGACGACAGGGGGCCAGTACTTC. Translated, it gives CASRSTGTTGGQYF.

This clonotype was found a few times. V is TRBV3-1 and J is TRBJ2-7; no firm D call. CDR3 length: 15 residues. Deletions cut 1 base from V and 8 bases from J, with 18 bases between. Germline CDR1 is LGHDT and CDR2 is YNNKEL (reference sequence). CDR3 in DNA: TGTGCCAGCAGCCAAGTACACAGAACCTACGATAAGCAGTACTTC. It specifies CASSQVHRTYDKQYF.

The rearrangement joins TRBV20-1 to TRBJ2-1; D is perhaps TRBD1 or TRBD2 (6 bases each). The CDR3 is made up of 17 amino acids. V shed 0 bases and J shed 0 bases, with 15 bases lying between them. In germline, CDR1 is DFQATT, CDR2 SNEGSKA (reference sequence). CDR3 bases: TGCAGTGCTAGAGACTTGAGGAGGGGGAGCTCCTACAATGAGCAGTTCTTC. This gives the protein CSARDLRRGSSYNEQFF.

This clonotype was counted only a few times. The chain carries TRBV6-1 and TRBJ2-1; D ambiguous. The CDR3 sequence is 12 residues long. Germline lookup yields CDR1 MNHNS and CDR2 SASEGT. Trimming took 1 base from V and 7 from J, leaving 5 bases between them. CDR3 nucleotides: TGTGCCAGCAGTGAAGTAGGTAATGAGCAGTTCTTC. It codes for CASSEVGNEQFF.

This rearrangement joins TRBV7-9 to TRBJ1-2, with D perhaps TRBD1 (6 bases). Between the trimmed V and J ends, which lost 1 base and 8 bases, there was a span of 14 bases. Germline V gene data show CDR1 as SEHNR and CDR2 as FQNEAQ (reference sequence). The CDR3 totals 14 residues. CDR3 loop: CASSLEGTGTGYTF. DNA for the CDR3: TGTGCCAGCAGCTTAGAGGGCACAGGGACCGGCTACACCTTC.

In this sample, this clonotype turned up a few times. V is TRBV2 and J is TRBJ2-1; 8 bases are shared with TRBD2. Losses at the gene ends were 3 bases for V and 4 bases for J; bases not matched to a gene: 8. This CDR3 contains 16 residues. The germline V gene encodes CDR1 SNHLY and CDR2 FYNNEI. In DNA, the CDR3 is TGTGCCAGCAGTGAGGTAGCGGGAAGGGATTACAATGAGCAGTTCTTC. It specifies CASSEVAGRDYNEQFF. The whole variable domain, filled in from reference TRBV2 and TRBJ2-1, reads EPEVTQTPSHQVTQMGQEVILRCVPISNHLYFYWYRQILGQKVEFLVSFYNNEISEKSEIFDDQFSVERPDGSNFTLKIRSTKLEDSAMYFCASSEVAGRDYNEQFFGPGTRLTVL.

This clonotype turned up a few times. J is TRBJ2-7 and V is TRBV5-1; TRBD1 matches 7 bases. The CDR3 extends over 14 amino acids. The trim removed 6 bases at V and 4 bases at J, leaving 10 bases unmatched. Germline CDR1 is SGHRS and CDR2 is YFSETQ. This CDR3 reads CASTATGASYEQYF. The CDR3 DNA sequence: TGCGCCAGCACGGCCACAGGGGCCAGTTACGAGCAGTACTTC.

CDR3 amino acids: CAWSTGVNTEAFF. CDR3 bases: TGTGCCTGGAGTACAGGGGTTAACACTGAAGCTTTCTTT. This rearrangement joins TRBV30 to TRBJ1-1, with 7 bases lining up with TRBD1. The CDR3 length is 13 residues. CDR1 is GTSNPN and CDR2 is SVGIG in the germline V gene (reference sequence). Trimming removed 2 bases from V and 2 bases from J; junction bases left unmatched: 2. The full variable domain, completed using reference TRBV30 and TRBJ1-1, is SQTIHQWPATLVQPVGSPLSLECTVEGTSNPNLYWYRQAAGRGLQLLFYSVGIGQISSEVPQNLSASRPQDRQFILSSKKLLLSDSGFYLCAWSTGVNTEAFFGQGTRLTVV.

V gene TRBV27 combines with J gene TRBJ2-7, with TRBD1 matching 10 bases. The CDR3 is 15 residues long. Trimming at V came to 4 bases and at J to 3 bases, leaving 6 bases not matched to a gene. Germline V CDR1 and CDR2: MNHEY, SMNVEV (reference sequence). The CDR3 here is CASSSRDRGDYEQYF. CDR3 bases: TGTGCCAGCAGTTCCCGGGACAGGGGCGACTACGAGCAGTACTTC.

J is TRBJ1-2 and V is TRBV7-9, with D unresolved. Germline V gene data show CDR1 as SEHNR and CDR2 as FQNEAQ (reference sequence). CDR3 size: 15 residues. Trimming took 5 bases from V and 6 from J, leaving 19 bases between them. CDR3: CASSKVTELGNGYTF. CDR3 bases: TGTGCCAGCAGCAAGGTCACCGAGCTTGGAAATGGCTACACCTTC. The variable domain in full, completed from reference TRBV7-9 and TRBJ1-2, reads DTGVSQNPRHKITKRGQNVTFRCDPISEHNRLYWYRQTLGQGPEFLTYFQNEAQLEKSRLLSDRFSAERPKGSFSTLEIQRTEQGDSAMYLCASSKVTELGNGYTFGSGTRLTVV.

The chain links TRBV12-3 or TRBV12-4 to TRBJ1-2; perhaps TRBD1 as D (5 bases). There are 13 residues in the CDR3. The V end was cut by 7 bases, the J end by 4 bases, with 13 bases between. The CDR3 DNA sequence: TGTGCCAGCACCTTGGGACCCTCCTATGGCTACACCTTC. Translated: CASTLGPSYGYTF.

The rearrangement links TRBV7-8 to TRBJ2-1, with 10 bases fitting TRBD2. Germline V gene sequence: CDR1 SGHVS, CDR2 FQNEAQ. V was clipped by 4 bases and J by 0 bases; unmatched bases: 6. This CDR3 spans 17 amino acids. CDR3 sequence (DNA): TGTGCCAGCAGCTCCAATAGCGGGGGGATCTCCTACAATGAGCAGTTCTTC. This sequence encodes CASSSNSGGISYNEQFF.

This chain joins TRBV6-2 or TRBV6-3 and TRBJ1-5; 7 bases match TRBD1. V lost 5 bases to trimming and J lost 7 bases; unmatched junction nucleotides: 11. CDR1 MNHEY and CDR2 SVGEGT come from the germline V gene. The CDR3 is 15 amino acids. CDR3 in amino acids: CASSGGTVPVQPQHF. As DNA, the CDR3 is TGTGCCAGCAGTGGAGGGACAGTGCCTGTCCAGCCCCAGCATTTT.

In DNA form, the CDR3 reads TGCGCCAGCAGCTCTCGGCAGGGTCACGGCTACACCTTC. Its protein is CASSSRQGHGYTF. The J gene is TRBJ1-2, the V gene TRBV5-1; D possibly corresponds to TRBD1 (5 bases). The germline V and J ends were trimmed by 3 bases and 8 bases, with 14 bases remaining between them. CDR3 length: 13 amino acids. Germline V gene sequence: CDR1 SGHRS, CDR2 YFSETQ.

This clonotype was seen just once. This chain uses TRBV29-1 with TRBJ2-7, with D unresolved. Germline CDR1 reads SQVTM; CDR2 reads ANQGSEA. The CDR3 has 14 amino acids. Trimming removed 5 bases at V and 0 bases at J, with 14 bases between. For the CDR3, the DNA is TGCAGCGTTCTGTCCGGAATGAGCTCCTACGAGCAGTACTTC. This translates into CSVLSGMSSYEQYF.

This chain uses TRBV20-1 with TRBJ2-7; D gene ambiguous. The CDR3 loop spans 11 amino acids. Trimming removed 6 bases from V and 0 bases from J, with 6 bases in between. Germline CDR1 and CDR2: DFQATT and SNEGSKA (reference sequence). CDR3 DNA sequence: TGCAGTGCCATGGACTCCTACGAGCAGTACTTC. Translated: CSAMDSYEQYF.

The J gene is TRBJ2-2, the V gene TRBV9; 16 nucleotides match TRBD2. This CDR3 spans 18 amino acids. With 5 bases clipped from V and 4 bases from J, the junction kept 8 bases outside the gene matches. Per germline, CDR1 SGDLS and CDR2 YYNGEE. CDR3 in amino acids: CASSGTSGGEFGTGELFF. Here the CDR3 DNA reads TGTGCCAGCAGTGGGACTAGCGGGGGGGAGTTCGGCACCGGGGAGCTGTTTTTT.

This chain joins TRBV3-1 and TRBJ1-1; D remains unclear. Germline CDR1 is LGHDT and CDR2 is YNNKEL (reference sequence). The length of the CDR3 is 15 residues. The V end lost 2 bases, the J end lost 4 bases, and 14 bases lay between the germline ends. The CDR3: CASSQYPGPSTEAFF. In nucleotides, the CDR3 is TGTGCCAGCAGCCAATACCCCGGACCGAGCACTGAAGCTTTCTTT.